This T cell receptor (beta chain) was recovered during a study of blood T cell repertoires in COVID-19. In the study overall: Acute-phase and convalescent COVID-19 samples originated in the United States, Italy and Spain.

Trimming took 9 bases from V and 8 from J; bases not matched to a gene: 15. In germline, CDR1 is ENHRY, CDR2 SYGVKD. The CDR3 length is 14 residues. As handled by the study authors: From reference gene primer amplification, estimates of nucleated cell counts were derived. Only in-frame clones appear in the TCRdb table, and some are missing; sequencing was by immunoSEQ multiplex PCR. V, J and clone size reflect that table, while D and trimming were determined from the DNA. The data hold over 65,000 clones, with around 85% observed a single time. The chain has TRBV10-3 and TRBJ1-1, with 7 bases lining up with TRBD1. The clonotype originates from a man of 80 years or more with active or convalescent COVID-19. The material sequenced was peripheral blood. This CDR3 is CAISQRDSPFEAFF. The CDR3 region has the DNA TGTGCCATTTCGCAACGGGACAGCCCCTTCGAAGCTTTCTTT.